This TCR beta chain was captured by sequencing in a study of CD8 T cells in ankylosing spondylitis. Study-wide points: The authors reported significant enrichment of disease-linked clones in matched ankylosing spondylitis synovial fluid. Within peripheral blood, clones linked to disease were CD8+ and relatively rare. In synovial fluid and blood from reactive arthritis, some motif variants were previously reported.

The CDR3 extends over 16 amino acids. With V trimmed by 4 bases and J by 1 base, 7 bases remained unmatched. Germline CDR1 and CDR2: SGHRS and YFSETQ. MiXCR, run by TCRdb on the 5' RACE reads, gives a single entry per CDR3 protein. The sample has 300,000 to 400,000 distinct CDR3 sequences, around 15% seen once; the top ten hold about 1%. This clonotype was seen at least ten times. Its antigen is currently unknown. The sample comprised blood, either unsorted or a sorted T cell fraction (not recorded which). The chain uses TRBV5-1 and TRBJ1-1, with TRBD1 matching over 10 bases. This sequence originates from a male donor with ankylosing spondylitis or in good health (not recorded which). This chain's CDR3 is CASSPGTGDPNTEAFF. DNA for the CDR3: TGCGCCAGCAGCCCCGGGACAGGGGACCCGAACACTGAAGCTTTCTTT. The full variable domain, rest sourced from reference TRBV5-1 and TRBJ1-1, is KAGVTQTPRYLIKTRGQQVTLSCSPISGHRSVSWYQQTPGQGLQFLFEYFSETQRNKGNFPGRFSGRQFSNSRSEMNVSTLELGDSALYLCASSPGTGDPNTEAFFGQGTRLTVV.